This is a list of T cell receptor beta chains from one sample in a study of cytomegalovirus exposure and HLA in healthy donors. Produced via immunoSEQ multiplex PCR; TCRdb's table is partial and in-frame only. The listing contains 150,000 or so clones. The sequencing sample was made of PBMCs. These receptors came from a woman in her forties in good health and CMV-seropositive. Each CDR3 is given without its conserved first and last residue. Each record gives: D gene, V gene, CDR3 protein. D genes are given only for firm matches.

>TRBD2|TRBV9
ASSKGTSGLQETQY
>TRBD2|TRBV30
AWLSRAGMRKTQY
>TRBD2|TRBV5-6
ASYPRGLAGAVGANVLT
>NA|TRBV2
ASRENLGGYT
>NA|TRBV5-1
ASSLRYQETQY
>TRBD2|TRBV27
ASSLRAGGTYNEQF
>NA|TRBV9
ASSVNRIPYEQY
>TRBD1|TRBV11-1
ASSPRQGARNIQY
>TRBD1|TRBV27
ASSFRDRGHGYT
>NA|TRBV6-4
ASSRAASPTDTQY
>TRBD2|TRBV27
ASRTSEMWEQY
>NA|TRBV9
ASSVAQGYEQY
>TRBD1|TRBV6-5
ASRVQGAQGYT
>NA|TRBV10-3
AISESGVQPQH
>TRBD1|TRBV6-9
AKDRGEEQY
>NA|TRBV29-1
SVDNLSGASTDTQY
>NA|TRBV9
ASSVGNREFYEQY
>NA|TRBV5-4
ASSWGPSGNQPQH